This record covers a single T cell receptor beta chain. This sample stems from a study of blood T cell repertoires in COVID-19. Study-level information: Samples came from the United States, Italy and Spain, spanning acute and convalescent COVID-19.

The CDR3 is 12 residues long. Trimming took 3 bases from V and 4 from J, leaving 6 bases between them. Looked up from germline, CDR1 is WSHSY and CDR2 is SAAADI. Seattle-derived patients entered the study during active infection and were followed longitudinally. As originally analysed: Reference gene primer amplification yielded estimated nucleated cell counts. Generated by immunoSEQ multiplex PCR, the TCRdb table keeps only in-frame clones and is missing some. The V and J calls and the clone size are those of that table, but D and trimming were determined from the DNA. Of 100,000 to 150,000 clones in the sample, around nine tenths are singletons; the top ten hold more than 9.5%.

The chain joins TRBV10-2 to TRBJ1-1; D might be TRBD1 (5 bases). Sequences were obtained from peripheral blood. The origin of this receptor is a woman aged 70-85 years with COVID-19, enrolled during active disease. The CDR3: CASSEGATEAFF. The CDR3 region has the DNA TGCGCCAGCAGTGAAGGGGCCACTGAAGCTTTCTTT.